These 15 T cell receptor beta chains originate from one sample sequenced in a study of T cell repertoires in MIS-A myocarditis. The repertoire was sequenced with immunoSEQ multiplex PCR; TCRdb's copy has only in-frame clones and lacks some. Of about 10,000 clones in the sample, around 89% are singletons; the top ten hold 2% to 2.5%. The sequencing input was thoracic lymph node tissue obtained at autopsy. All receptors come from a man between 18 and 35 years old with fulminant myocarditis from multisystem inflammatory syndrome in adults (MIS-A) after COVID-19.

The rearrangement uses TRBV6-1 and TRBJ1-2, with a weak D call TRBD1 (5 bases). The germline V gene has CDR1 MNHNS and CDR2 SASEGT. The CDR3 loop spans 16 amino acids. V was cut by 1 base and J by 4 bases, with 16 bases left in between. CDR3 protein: CASSEGGQQVLYGYTF. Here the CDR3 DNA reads TGTGCCAGCAGTGAAGGGGGTCAACAGGTTCTCTATGGCTACACCTTC.

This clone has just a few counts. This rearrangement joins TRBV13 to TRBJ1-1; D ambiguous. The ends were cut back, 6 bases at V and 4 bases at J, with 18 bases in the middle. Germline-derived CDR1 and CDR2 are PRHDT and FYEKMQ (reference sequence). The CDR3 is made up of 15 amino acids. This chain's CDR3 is CASRSSYREGTEAFF. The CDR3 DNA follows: TGTGCCAGCAGATCCTCTTATAGAGAGGGCACTGAAGCTTTCTTT.

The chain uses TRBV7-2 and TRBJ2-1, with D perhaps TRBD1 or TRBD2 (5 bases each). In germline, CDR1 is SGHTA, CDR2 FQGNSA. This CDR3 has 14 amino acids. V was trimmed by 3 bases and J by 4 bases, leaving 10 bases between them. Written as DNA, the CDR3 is TGTGCCAGCAGCTTCCGGGACCATTACAATGAGCAGTTCTTC. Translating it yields CASSFRDHYNEQFF.

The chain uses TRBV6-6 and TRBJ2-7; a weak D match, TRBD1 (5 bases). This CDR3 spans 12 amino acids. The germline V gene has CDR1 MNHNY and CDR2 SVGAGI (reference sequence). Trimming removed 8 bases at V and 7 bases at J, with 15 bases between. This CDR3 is CASGGWGREQYF. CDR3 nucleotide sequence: TGTGCCAGCGGCGGATGGGGCAGGGAGCAGTACTTC.

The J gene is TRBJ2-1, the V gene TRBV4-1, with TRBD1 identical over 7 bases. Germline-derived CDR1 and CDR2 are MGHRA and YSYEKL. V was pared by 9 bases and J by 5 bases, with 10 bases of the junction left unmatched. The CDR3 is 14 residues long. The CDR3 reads CASGVGTADNEQFF. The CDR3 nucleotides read TGCGCCAGTGGCGTGGGGACAGCAGACAATGAGCAGTTCTTC.

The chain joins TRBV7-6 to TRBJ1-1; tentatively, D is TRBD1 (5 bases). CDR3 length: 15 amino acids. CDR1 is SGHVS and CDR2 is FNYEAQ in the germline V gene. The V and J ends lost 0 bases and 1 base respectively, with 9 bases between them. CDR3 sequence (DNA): TGTGCCAGCAGCTTAGCGCCGGGGGAGAACACTGAAGCTTTCTTT. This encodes CASSLAPGENTEAFF.

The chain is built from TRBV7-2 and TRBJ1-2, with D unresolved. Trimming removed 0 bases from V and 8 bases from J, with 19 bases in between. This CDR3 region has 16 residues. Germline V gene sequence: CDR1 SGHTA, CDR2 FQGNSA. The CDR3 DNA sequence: TGTGCCAGCAGCTTAGCAGGACGCTCAGGATTTGGAGGCTACACCTTC. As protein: CASSLAGRSGFGGYTF. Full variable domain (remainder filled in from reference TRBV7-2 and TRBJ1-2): GAGVSQSPSNKVTEKGKDVELRCDPISGHTALYWYRQSLGQGLEFLIYFQGNSAPDKSGLPSDRFSAERTGGSVSTLTIQRTQQEDSAVYLCASSLAGRSGFGGYTFGSGTRLTVV.

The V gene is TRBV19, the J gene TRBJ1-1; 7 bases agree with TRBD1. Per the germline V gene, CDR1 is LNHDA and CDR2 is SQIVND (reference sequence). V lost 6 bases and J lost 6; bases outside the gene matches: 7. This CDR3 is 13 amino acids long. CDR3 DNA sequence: TGTGCCAGTAGGACAGGGTTGGGCGCTGAAGCTTTCTTT. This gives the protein CASRTGLGAEAFF.

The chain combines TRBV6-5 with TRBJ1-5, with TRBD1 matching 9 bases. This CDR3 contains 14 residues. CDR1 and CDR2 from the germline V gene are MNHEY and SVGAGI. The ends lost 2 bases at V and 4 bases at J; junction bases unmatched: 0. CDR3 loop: CASSYGQGNQPQHF. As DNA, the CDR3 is TGTGCCAGCAGTTACGGACAGGGGAATCAGCCCCAGCATTTT.

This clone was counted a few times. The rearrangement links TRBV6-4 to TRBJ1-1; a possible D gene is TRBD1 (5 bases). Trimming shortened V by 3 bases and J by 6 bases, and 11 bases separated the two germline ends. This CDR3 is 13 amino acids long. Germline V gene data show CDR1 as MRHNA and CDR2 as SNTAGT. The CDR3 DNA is TGTGCCAGCAGTGAAAGCAGGGCTGCTGAAGCTTTCTTT. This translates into CASSESRAAEAFF.

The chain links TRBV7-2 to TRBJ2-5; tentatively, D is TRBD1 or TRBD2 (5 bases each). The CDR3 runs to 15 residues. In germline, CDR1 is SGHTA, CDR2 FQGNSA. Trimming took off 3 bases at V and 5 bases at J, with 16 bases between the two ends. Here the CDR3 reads CASSLDSGALETQYF. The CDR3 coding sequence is TGTGCCAGCAGCTTGGACTCCGGGGCCCTGGAGACCCAGTACTTC.

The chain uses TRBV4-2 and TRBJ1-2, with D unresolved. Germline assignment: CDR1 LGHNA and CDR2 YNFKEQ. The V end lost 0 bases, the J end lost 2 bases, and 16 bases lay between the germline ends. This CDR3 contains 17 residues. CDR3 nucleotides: TGTGCCAGCAGCCAAGAATGGGCAGAATTAAAAAACTATGGCTACACCTTC. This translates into CASSQEWAELKNYGYTF.

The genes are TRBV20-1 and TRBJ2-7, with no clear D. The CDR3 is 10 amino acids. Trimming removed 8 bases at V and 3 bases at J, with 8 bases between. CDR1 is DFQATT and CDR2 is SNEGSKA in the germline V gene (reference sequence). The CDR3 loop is CSSGNYEQYF. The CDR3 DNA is TGCAGTTCCGGCAACTACGAGCAGTACTTC.

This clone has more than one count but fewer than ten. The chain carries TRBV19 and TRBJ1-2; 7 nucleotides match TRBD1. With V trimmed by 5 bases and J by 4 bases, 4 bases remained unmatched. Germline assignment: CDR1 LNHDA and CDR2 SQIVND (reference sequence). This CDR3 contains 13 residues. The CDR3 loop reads CASSRTGTYGYTF. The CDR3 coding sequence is TGTGCCAGTAGTCGGACAGGAACCTATGGCTACACCTTC.

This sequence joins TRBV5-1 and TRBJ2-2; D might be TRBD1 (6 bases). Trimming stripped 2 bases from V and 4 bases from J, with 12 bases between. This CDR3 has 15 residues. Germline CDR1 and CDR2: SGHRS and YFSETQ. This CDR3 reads CASSFRQEPTGELFF. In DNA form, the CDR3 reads TGCGCCAGCAGCTTCCGACAGGAGCCCACCGGGGAGCTGTTTTTT.